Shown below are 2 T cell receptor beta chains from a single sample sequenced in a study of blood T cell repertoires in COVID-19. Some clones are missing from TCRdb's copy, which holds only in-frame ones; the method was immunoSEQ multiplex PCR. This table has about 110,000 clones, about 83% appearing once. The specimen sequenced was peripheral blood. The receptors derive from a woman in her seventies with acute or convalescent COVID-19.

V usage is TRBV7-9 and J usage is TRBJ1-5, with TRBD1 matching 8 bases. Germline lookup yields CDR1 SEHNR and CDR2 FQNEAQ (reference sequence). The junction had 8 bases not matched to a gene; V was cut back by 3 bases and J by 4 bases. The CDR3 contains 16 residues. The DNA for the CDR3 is TGTGCCAGCAGCTTGTGGACAGGGTTAGGAAATCAGCCCCAGCATTTT. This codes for CASSLWTGLGNQPQHF.

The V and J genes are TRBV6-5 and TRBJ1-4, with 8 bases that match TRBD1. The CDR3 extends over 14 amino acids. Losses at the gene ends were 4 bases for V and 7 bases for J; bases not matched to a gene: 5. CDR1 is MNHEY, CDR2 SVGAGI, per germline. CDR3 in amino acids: CASSSQGGVEKLFF. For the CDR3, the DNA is TGTGCCAGCAGTTCACAGGGGGGAGTTGAAAAACTGTTTTTT.